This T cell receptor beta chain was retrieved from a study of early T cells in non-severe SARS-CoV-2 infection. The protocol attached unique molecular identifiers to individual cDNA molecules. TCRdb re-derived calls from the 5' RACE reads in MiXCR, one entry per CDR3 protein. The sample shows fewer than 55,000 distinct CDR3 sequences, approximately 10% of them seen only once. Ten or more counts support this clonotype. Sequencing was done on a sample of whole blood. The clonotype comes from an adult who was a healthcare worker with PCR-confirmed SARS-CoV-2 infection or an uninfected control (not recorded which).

The CDR3 region is CSARDRSPGAGKNEQFF. The DNA for the CDR3 is TGCAGTGCTAGAGATAGGTCCCCGGGGGCGGGGAAAAATGAGCAGTTCTTC. V is TRBV20-1 and J is TRBJ2-1; perhaps D is TRBD1 or TRBD2 (6 bases each). V lost 0 bases, J lost 7 bases, and 22 bases lay in between. Germline V CDR1 and CDR2: DFQATT, SNEGSKA (reference sequence). The CDR3 length is 17 residues.